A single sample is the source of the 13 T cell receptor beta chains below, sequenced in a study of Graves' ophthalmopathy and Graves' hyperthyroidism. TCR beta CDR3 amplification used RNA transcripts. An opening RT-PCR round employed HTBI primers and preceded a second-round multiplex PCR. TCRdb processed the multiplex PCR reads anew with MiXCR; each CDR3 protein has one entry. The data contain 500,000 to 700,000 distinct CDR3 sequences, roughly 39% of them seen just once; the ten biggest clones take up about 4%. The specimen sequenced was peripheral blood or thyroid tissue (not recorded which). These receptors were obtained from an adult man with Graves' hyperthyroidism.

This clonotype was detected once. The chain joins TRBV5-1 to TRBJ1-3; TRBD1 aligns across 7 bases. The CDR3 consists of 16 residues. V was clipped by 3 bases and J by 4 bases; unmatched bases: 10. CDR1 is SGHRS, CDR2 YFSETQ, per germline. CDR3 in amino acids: CASSWTTGTDGNTIYF. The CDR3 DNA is TGCGCCAGCAGCTGGACAACCGGGACAGACGGAAACACCATATATTTT. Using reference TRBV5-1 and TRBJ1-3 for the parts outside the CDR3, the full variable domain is KAGVTQTPRYLIKTRGQQVTLSCSPISGHRSVSWYQQTPGQGLQFLFEYFSETQRNKGNFPGRFSGRQFSNSRSEMNVSTLELGDSALYLCASSWTTGTDGNTIYFGEGSWLTVV.

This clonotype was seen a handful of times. The CDR3 DNA follows: TGTGCCAGCAGAGGTCCGGACCTTTTCCAAGAGACCCAGTACTTC. It specifies CASRGPDLFQETQYF. The chain is built from TRBV6-2 or TRBV6-3 and TRBJ2-5, with D hard to call. The germline gives CDR1 MNHEY, CDR2 SVGEGT. V lost 6 bases and J lost 1, with 15 bases in between. The CDR3 totals 15 residues.

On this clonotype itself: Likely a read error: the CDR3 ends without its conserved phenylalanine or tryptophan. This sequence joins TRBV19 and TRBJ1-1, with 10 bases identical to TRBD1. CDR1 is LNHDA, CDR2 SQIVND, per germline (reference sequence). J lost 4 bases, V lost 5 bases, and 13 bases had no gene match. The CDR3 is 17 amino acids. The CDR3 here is CASSSPPGQGWGTEAFL. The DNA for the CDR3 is TGTGCCAGTAGTTCTCCTCCGGGACAGGGGTGGGGCACTGAAGCTTTCCTT.

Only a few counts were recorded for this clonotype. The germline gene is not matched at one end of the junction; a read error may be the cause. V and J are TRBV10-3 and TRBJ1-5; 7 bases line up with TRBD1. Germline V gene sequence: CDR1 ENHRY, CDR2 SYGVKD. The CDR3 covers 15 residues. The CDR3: CASSPEGQPNQPQHF. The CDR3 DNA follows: TGTGCCAGCAGTCCAGAGGGACAGCCCAATCAGCCCCAGCATTTT.

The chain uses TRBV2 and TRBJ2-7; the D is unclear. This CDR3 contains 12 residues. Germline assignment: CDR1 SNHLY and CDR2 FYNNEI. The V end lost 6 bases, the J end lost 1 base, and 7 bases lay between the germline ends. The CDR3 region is CASREQSYEQYF. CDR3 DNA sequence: TGTGCCAGCAGAGAACAGTCCTACGAGCAGTACTTC.

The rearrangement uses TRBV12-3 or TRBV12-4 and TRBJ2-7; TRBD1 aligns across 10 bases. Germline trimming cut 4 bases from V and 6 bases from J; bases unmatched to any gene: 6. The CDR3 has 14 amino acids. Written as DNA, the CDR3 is TGTGCCAGCAGTTCGGGACAGGGGAGGCCCGAGCAGTACTTC. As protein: CASSSGQGRPEQYF.

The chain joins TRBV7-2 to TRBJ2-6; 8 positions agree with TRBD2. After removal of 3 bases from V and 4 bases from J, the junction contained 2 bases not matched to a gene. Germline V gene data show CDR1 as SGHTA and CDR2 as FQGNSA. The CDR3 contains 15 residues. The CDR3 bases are TGTGCCAGCAGCTTGGCTAGCGGGGGGGCCAACGTCCTGACTTTC. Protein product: CASSLASGGANVLTF.

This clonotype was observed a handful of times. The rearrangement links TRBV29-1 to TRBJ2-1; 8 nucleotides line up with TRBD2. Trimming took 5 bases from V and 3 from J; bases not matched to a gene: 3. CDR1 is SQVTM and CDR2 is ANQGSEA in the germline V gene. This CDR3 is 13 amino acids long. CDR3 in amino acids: CSVRRGDYNEQFF. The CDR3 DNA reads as TGCAGCGTTCGGCGGGGGGACTACAATGAGCAGTTCTTC.

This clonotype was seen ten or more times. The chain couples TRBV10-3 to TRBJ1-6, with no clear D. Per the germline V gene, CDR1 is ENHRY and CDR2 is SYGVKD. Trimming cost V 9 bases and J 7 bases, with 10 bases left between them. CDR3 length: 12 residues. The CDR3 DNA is TGTGCCATAGGGCGAATGAATTCACCCCTCCACTTT. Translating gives CAIGRMNSPLHF.

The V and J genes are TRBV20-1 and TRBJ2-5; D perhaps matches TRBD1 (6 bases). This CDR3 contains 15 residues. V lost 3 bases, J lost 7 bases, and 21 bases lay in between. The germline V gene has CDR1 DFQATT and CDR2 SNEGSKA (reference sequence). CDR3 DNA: TGCAGTGCTAGGGGGGCCGGCAGGGCTTTTCGGACCCAGTACTTC. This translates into CSARGAGRAFRTQYF.

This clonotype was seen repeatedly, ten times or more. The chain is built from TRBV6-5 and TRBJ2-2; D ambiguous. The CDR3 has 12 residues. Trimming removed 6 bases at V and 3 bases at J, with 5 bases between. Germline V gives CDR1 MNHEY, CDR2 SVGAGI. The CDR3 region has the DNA TGTGCCAGCAGGACATACACCGGGGAGCTGTTTTTT. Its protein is CASRTYTGELFF.

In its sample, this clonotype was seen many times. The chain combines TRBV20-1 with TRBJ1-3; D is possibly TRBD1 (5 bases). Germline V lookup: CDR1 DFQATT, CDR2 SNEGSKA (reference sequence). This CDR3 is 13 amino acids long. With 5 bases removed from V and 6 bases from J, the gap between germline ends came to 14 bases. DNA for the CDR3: TGCAGTGCTCCTCCGCAGGGACTAAACACCATATATTTT. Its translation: CSAPPQGLNTIYF.

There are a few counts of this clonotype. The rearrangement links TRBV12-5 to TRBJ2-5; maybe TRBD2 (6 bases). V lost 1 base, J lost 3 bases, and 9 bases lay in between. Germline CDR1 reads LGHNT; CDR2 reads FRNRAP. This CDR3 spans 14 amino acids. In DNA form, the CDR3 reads TGTGCTAGTGGTTTGGGCGGGGCAAAAGAGACCCAGTACTTC. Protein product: CASGLGGAKETQYF.